The rows below give T cell receptor beta chains drawn from one sample of a study of regulatory T cells in long-lasting Graves disease. Each CDR3 protein gets one entry after TCRdb re-called the multiplex PCR reads with MiXCR. This table holds roughly 500,000 distinct CDR3 sequences, approximately 13% found once. Another study also made use of these data, one on T cells in Graves' hyperthyroidism and ophthalmopathy.

The sequenced sample was peripheral blood mononuclear cells (PBMCs), obtained at new diagnosis, from a patient treated with antithyroid drugs. These receptors were taken from a man in his thirties or forties with Graves disease. CDR3s include the opening cysteine and the closing phenylalanine or tryptophan. A D gene is named only where the DNA matches it firmly. Rows give clone size only sometimes, using once, few, many, or a class for an expanded clone.

cdr3_aa,cdr3_nt,j_call,v_call,d_call,clone_size
CSVAGMLPAGELFF,TGCAGCGTTGCCGGTATGCTCCCCGCCGGGGAGCTGTTTTTT,TRBJ2-2,TRBV29-1,.,.
CAWSEAGWVHEQFF,TGTGCCTGGAGTGAGGCAGGGTGGGTCCATGAGCAGTTCTTC,TRBJ2-1,TRBV30,.,many
CASNGENSPLHF,TGTGCCAGTAACGGAGAGAATTCACCCCTCCACTTT,TRBJ1-6,TRBV19,.,many
CASSLQGPNYGYTF,TGTGCCAGCTCATTACAGGGGCCAAACTATGGCTACACCTTC,TRBJ1-2,TRBV18,TRBD1,many
CASSLSLESNQPQHF,TGTGCCAGCAGTTTATCGCTGGAGTCCAATCAGCCCCAGCATTTT,TRBJ1-5,TRBV27,.,few
CASSFGSGRNYF,TGTGCCAGCAGTTTCGGTAGCGGGAGGAACTACTTC,TRBJ2-5,TRBV28,TRBD2,many
CASTRTAGPDTQYF,TGTGCCAGCACCCGGACAGCGGGTCCAGATACGCAGTATTTT,TRBJ2-3,TRBV12-3/TRBV12-4,.,many
CASSVGDGTDTQYF,TGTGCCAGCAGCGTAGGTGACGGCACAGATACGCAGTATTTT,TRBJ2-3,TRBV9,.,.
CASTKGGGRQGYGYTF,TGTGCCAGCACCAAGGGAGGGGGCAGACAGGGATATGGCTACACCTTC,TRBJ1-2,TRBV2,TRBD1,many
CASCETSGRAYLNEQFF,TGTGCCAGCTGCGAGACTAGCGGGAGGGCCTACTTGAATGAGCAGTTCTTC,TRBJ2-1,TRBV18,TRBD2,many
CASSYSGGRLSYEQYF,TGTGCCAGCAGTTACTCTGGCGGGAGGCTTTCCTACGAGCAGTACTTC,TRBJ2-7,TRBV6-5,TRBD2,many
CATSQGQGMGETQYF,TGTGCCACCAGCCAAGGACAGGGGATGGGAGAGACCCAGTACTTC,TRBJ2-5,TRBV24-1,TRBD1,many
CASTLGTGTLGTQYF,TGTGCCAGCACCCTCGGGACAGGGACATTGGGGACCCAGTACTTC,TRBJ2-5,TRBV28,TRBD1,many
CAISESGYSGNTIYF,TGTGCCATCAGTGAGTCGGGGTACTCTGGAAACACCATATATTTT,TRBJ1-3,TRBV10-3,.,many
CSAHRQGTGAETQYF,TGCAGTGCCCATAGGCAAGGGACAGGGGCCGAGACCCAGTACTTC,TRBJ2-5,TRBV20-1,TRBD1,many
CASSLGTSGRMGEQFF,TGTGCCAGCAGCTTGGGGACTAGCGGGAGAATGGGTGAGCAGTTCTTC,TRBJ2-1,TRBV11-1,TRBD2,many
CASSGGLFYGYTF,TGTGCCAGCAGTGGGGGACTCTTCTATGGCTACACCTTC,TRBJ1-2,TRBV12-3/TRBV12-4,.,many
CASLGTEKETQYF,TGTGCCAGCCTAGGGACGGAAAAAGAGACCCAGTACTTC,TRBJ2-5,TRBV28,.,many
CASSPITITRTGEGYTF,TGTGCCAGCAGCCCGATTACCATAACAAGGACAGGGGAAGGCTACACCTTC,TRBJ1-2,TRBV3-1,TRBD1,few
CASSPPGGGTYNEQFF,TGTGCCAGCTCACCACCGGGCGGGGGGACATACAATGAGCAGTTCTTC,TRBJ2-1,TRBV18,TRBD2,.
CASSRDRISYEQYF,TGTGCCAGCAGCCGCGACAGGATCTCCTACGAGCAGTACTTC,TRBJ2-7,TRBV6-1,.,few
CASTEYGGNTEAFF,TGTGCCAGCACCGAATATGGGGGGAACACTGAAGCTTTCTTT,TRBJ1-1,TRBV6-1,.,many
CAGGPREAHNQPQHF,TGTGCCGGCGGACCCCGGGAGGCCCACAATCAGCCCCAGCATTTT,TRBJ1-5,TRBV27,.,.
CASGERARWGRETQYF,TGTGCCAGCGGTGAAAGGGCCCGGTGGGGGAGAGAGACCCAGTACTTC,TRBJ2-5,TRBV25-1,.,few
CATLKGGVGNQPQHF,TGTGCCACCCTGAAGGGGGGGGTCGGGAATCAGCCCCAGCATTTT,TRBJ1-5,TRBV28,.,many
CATSSGTPLYEQYF,TGTGCCACCAGCAGCGGGACTCCTCTCTACGAGCAGTACTTC,TRBJ2-7,TRBV15,.,many
CASSRRAGVRGDEQFF,TGCGCCAGCAGCCGAAGAGCGGGAGTGAGAGGCGATGAGCAGTTCTTC,TRBJ2-1,TRBV5-1,TRBD2,many
CASGGGQGKPQHF,TGTGCCAGCGGTGGGGGGCAGGGGAAGCCCCAGCATTTT,TRBJ1-5,TRBV4-2,.,.